This T cell receptor beta chain derives from a study of blood T cell repertoires in COVID-19. Study information: The samples span acute and convalescent COVID-19 from the United States, Italy and Spain. Sources were T cells, B-cell-depleted T cells, or PBMCs; the material itself was cDNA or gDNA.

Measured with immunoSEQ multiplex PCR; TCRdb has only the in-frame clones, and not every one. Of around 140,000 clones listed, around 78% are singletons. The CDR3 extends over 13 amino acids. Trimming shortened V by 4 bases and J by 4 bases, and 9 bases separated the two germline ends. CDR1 is SGDLS and CDR2 is YYNGEE in the germline V gene. The receptor's source is a woman aged 80 or over with active or convalescent COVID-19. What was sequenced was peripheral blood. The chain uses TRBV9 and TRBJ2-1; maybe TRBD2 (5 bases). The CDR3 is CASSPRGYNEQFF. CDR3 DNA: TGTGCCAGCAGCCCCCGAGGGTACAATGAGCAGTTCTTC. The full variable domain, completed using reference TRBV9 and TRBJ2-1, is DSGVTQTPKHLITATGQRVTLRCSPRSGDLSVYWYQQSLDQGLQFLIQYYNGEERAKGNILERFSAQQFPDLHSELNLSSLELGDSALYFCASSPRGYNEQFFGPGTRLTVL.